These 3 T cell receptor beta chains originate from one sample sequenced in a study of T cell changes during pregnancy in multiple sclerosis. Profiled with immunoSEQ multiplex PCR; TCRdb holds only in-frame clones, not every one. The sample lists approximately 30,000 clones; 80% to 90% were seen once. The material was CD4+ T cells from peripheral blood mononuclear cells, obtained in the second trimester of pregnancy. Receptors originate from a female donor with multiple sclerosis, enrolled in a pregnancy study.

This chain uses TRBV30 with TRBJ1-6; 7 bases align to TRBD1. Per the germline V gene, CDR1 is GTSNPN and CDR2 is SVGIG (reference sequence). The CDR3 has 15 amino acids. Trimming cost V 0 bases and J 8 bases; bases outside gene matches: 7. The DNA for the CDR3 is TGTGCCTGGAGTGTCCCGAGACAGGGACATTCACCCCTCCACTTT. Translating it yields CAWSVPRQGHSPLHF.

There are a few counts of this clone. V and J are TRBV19 and TRBJ1-1, with D hard to call. The CDR3 runs 13 residues. Trimming took off 1 base at V and 5 bases at J, with 8 bases between the two ends. Germline V gives CDR1 LNHDA, CDR2 SQIVND (reference sequence). CDR3 in amino acids: CASSIARGTEAFF. The CDR3 bases are TGTGCCAGTAGTATAGCGCGGGGTACTGAAGCTTTCTTT.

V is TRBV5-1 and J is TRBJ2-3; 11 nucleotides agree with TRBD2. With 3 bases clipped from V and 5 bases from J, the junction kept 8 bases outside the gene matches. This CDR3 is 16 amino acids long. Germline V gene lookup returns CDR1 SGHRS and CDR2 YFSETQ. CDR3 in amino acids: CASSWGSGGAEDTQYF. CDR3 DNA sequence: TGCGCCAGCAGCTGGGGTAGCGGGGGGGCTGAAGATACGCAGTATTTT.